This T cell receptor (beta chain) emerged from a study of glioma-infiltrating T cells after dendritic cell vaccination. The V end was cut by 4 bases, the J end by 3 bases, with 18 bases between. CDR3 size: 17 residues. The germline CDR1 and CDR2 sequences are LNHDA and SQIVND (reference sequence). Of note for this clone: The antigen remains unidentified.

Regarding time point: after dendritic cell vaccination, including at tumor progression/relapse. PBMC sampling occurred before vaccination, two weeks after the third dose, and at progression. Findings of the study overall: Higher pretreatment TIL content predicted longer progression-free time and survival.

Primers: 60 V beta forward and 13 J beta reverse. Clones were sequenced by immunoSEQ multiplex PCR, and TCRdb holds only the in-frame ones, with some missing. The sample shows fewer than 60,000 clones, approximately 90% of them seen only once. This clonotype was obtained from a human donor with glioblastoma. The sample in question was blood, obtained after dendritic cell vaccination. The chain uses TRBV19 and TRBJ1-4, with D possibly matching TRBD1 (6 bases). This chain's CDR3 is CASSRTILQGPNEKLFF. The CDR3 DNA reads TGTGCCAGTAGTAGAACGATCCTACAGGGTCCTAATGAAAAACTGTTTTTT.